Included here is one TCR beta chain sequence, with context. Its specificity is unknown. Trimming left V 5 bases short and J 6 bases short, with 16 bases between. Germline CDR1 and CDR2: SQVTM and ANQGSEA. The CDR3 contains 14 residues. This sample was taken from a study of Graves' ophthalmopathy and Graves' hyperthyroidism. Amplification of the TCR beta CDR3 regions used RNA transcripts (as template). HTBI-primed first-round RT-PCR preceded second-round multiplex PCR. TCRdb re-called the multiplex PCR reads through MiXCR, storing one row per CDR3 protein. The table includes some 1.1 million distinct CDR3 sequences, 35% to 45% detected once. Findings and limits, study-wide: Sensitivity reached approximately 88% and specificity about 81% for a 13-signature model separating ophthalmopathy from stable hyperthyroidism.

Orbital computed tomography, together with clinical symptoms, serum thyroxine, TRAb and thyroid ultrasound, was used for diagnosis. What was sequenced was peripheral blood or thyroid tissue (not recorded which). The chain is built from TRBV29-1 and TRBJ1-4, with D unclear. This receptor was taken from an adult man with Graves' hyperthyroidism. The CDR3 loop reads CSVWVAGVYEKLFF. As DNA, the CDR3 is TGCAGCGTTTGGGTCGCGGGAGTGTATGAAAAACTGTTTTTT.